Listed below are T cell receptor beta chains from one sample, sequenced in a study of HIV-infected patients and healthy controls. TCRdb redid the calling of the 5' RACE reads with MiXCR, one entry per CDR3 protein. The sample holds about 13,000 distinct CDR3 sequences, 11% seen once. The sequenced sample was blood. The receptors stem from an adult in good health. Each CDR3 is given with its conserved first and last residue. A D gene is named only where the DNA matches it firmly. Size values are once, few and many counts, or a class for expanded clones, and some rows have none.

CDR3aa: CASSEYGKAFF
CDR3nt: TGTGCCAGCAGTGAATATGGGAAAGCTTTCTTT
d_gene: NA
j_gene: TRBJ1-1
v_gene: TRBV25-1
abundance: NA

CDR3aa: CASSLARLAGGPLTDTQYF
CDR3nt: TGTGCCAGCAGCTTAGCGCGACTAGCGGGAGGGCCTCTCACAGATACGCAGTATTTT
d_gene: TRBD2
j_gene: TRBJ2-3
v_gene: TRBV7-9
abundance: few

CDR3aa: CASSYRGQQPQHF
CDR3nt: TGTGCCAGCAGCTACAGGGGTCAGCAGCCCCAGCATTTT
d_gene: TRBD1
j_gene: TRBJ1-5
v_gene: TRBV7-2
abundance: medium-sized

CDR3aa: CSARDRTRTRETQYF
CDR3nt: TGCAGTGCTAGAGACAGGACTAGGACTAGGGAGACCCAGTACTTC
d_gene: TRBD2
j_gene: TRBJ2-5
v_gene: TRBV20-1
abundance: many

CDR3aa: CSAGPPRLAGLTDTQYF
CDR3nt: TGCAGTGCAGGGCCCCCGAGACTAGCGGGGTTAACAGATACGCAGTATTTT
d_gene: TRBD2
j_gene: TRBJ2-3
v_gene: TRBV20-1
abundance: few

CDR3aa: CASSRVPVEGNTIYF
CDR3nt: TGTGCCAGCAGCCGCGTCCCAGTGGAAGGAAACACCATATATTTT
d_gene: NA
j_gene: TRBJ1-3
v_gene: TRBV14
abundance: few

CDR3aa: CASSLALGRTDTQYF
CDR3nt: TGCGCCAGCAGCTTGGCCTTGGGGAGAACAGATACGCAGTATTTT
d_gene: NA
j_gene: TRBJ2-3
v_gene: TRBV5-1
abundance: medium-sized

CDR3aa: CSVGAGGWNLGELFF
CDR3nt: TGCAGCGTTGGGGCAGGGGGGTGGAACCTCGGGGAGCTGTTTTTT
d_gene: NA
j_gene: TRBJ2-2
v_gene: TRBV29-1
abundance: few

CDR3aa: CASSPNRNTEAFF
CDR3nt: TGTGCCAGCTCACCAAACAGGAACACTGAAGCTTTCTTT
d_gene: NA
j_gene: TRBJ1-1
v_gene: TRBV18
abundance: many

CDR3aa: CASSKGASGRIANTQYF
CDR3nt: TGTGCCAGCAGTAAGGGAGCTAGCGGGAGGATAGCAAATACGCAGTATTTT
d_gene: TRBD2
j_gene: TRBJ2-3
v_gene: TRBV6-5
abundance: NA

CDR3aa: CASSEHVNTEAFF
CDR3nt: TGTGCCAGCAGTGAACATGTGAACACTGAAGCTTTCTTT
d_gene: NA
j_gene: TRBJ1-1
v_gene: TRBV6-1
abundance: medium-sized

CDR3aa: CSARDQERLAAAKNIQYF
CDR3nt: TGCAGTGCTAGAGATCAAGAAAGACTAGCGGCTGCCAAAAACATTCAGTACTTC
d_gene: TRBD2
j_gene: TRBJ2-4
v_gene: TRBV20-1
abundance: medium-sized

CDR3aa: CASSQAGSYNEHFF
CDR3nt: TGTGCCAGCAGCCAGGCCGGGTCCTACAATGAGCATTTCTTC
d_gene: NA
j_gene: TRBJ2-1
v_gene: TRBV7-9
abundance: NA

CDR3aa: CAISEGPPDEQFF
CDR3nt: TGTGCCATCAGTGAGGGCCCTCCCGATGAGCAGTTCTTC
d_gene: NA
j_gene: TRBJ2-1
v_gene: TRBV10-3
abundance: NA

CDR3aa: CSAIRQENQPQHF
CDR3nt: TGCAGTGCTATCCGCCAGGAGAATCAGCCCCAGCATTTT
d_gene: NA
j_gene: TRBJ1-5
v_gene: TRBV20-1
abundance: medium-sized

CDR3aa: CSASRIAGESTDTQYF
CDR3nt: TGCAGTGCTAGCAGGATAGCGGGGGAAAGCACAGATACGCAGTATTTT
d_gene: TRBD2
j_gene: TRBJ2-3
v_gene: TRBV20-1
abundance: many

CDR3aa: CASSLADRGHGGYTF
CDR3nt: TGTGCCAGCAGCTTAGCGGACAGAGGACATGGAGGCTACACCTTC
d_gene: NA
j_gene: TRBJ1-2
v_gene: TRBV7-9
abundance: many

CDR3aa: CASSLRGPRLGITGELFF
CDR3nt: TGTGCCAGCAGTTTAAGGGGTCCAAGACTAGGAATCACCGGGGAGCTGTTTTTT
d_gene: NA
j_gene: TRBJ2-2
v_gene: TRBV28
abundance: medium-sized

CDR3aa: CSADLSIDTQYF
CDR3nt: TGCAGTGCTGACTTGTCCATTGATACGCAGTATTTT
d_gene: NA
j_gene: TRBJ2-3
v_gene: TRBV20-1
abundance: medium-sized

CDR3aa: CASSEFQGGNQPQHF
CDR3nt: TGCGCCAGCAGTGAGTTTCAGGGAGGCAATCAGCCCCAGCATTTT
d_gene: NA
j_gene: TRBJ1-5
v_gene: TRBV10-2
abundance: many

CDR3aa: CSARGENGYTF
CDR3nt: TGCAGTGCTAGAGGAGAAAATGGCTACACCTTC
d_gene: NA
j_gene: TRBJ1-2
v_gene: TRBV20-1
abundance: NA

CDR3aa: CASSLTQGVRETQYF
CDR3nt: TGCGCCAGCAGCTTGACTCAGGGGGTTCGTGAGACCCAGTACTTC
d_gene: TRBD1
j_gene: TRBJ2-5
v_gene: TRBV5-1
abundance: few

CDR3aa: CASSLARGRTQRGTQYF
CDR3nt: TGCGCCAGCAGCTTGGCCCGAGGACGAACCCAGCGTGGTACGCAGTATTTT
d_gene: NA
j_gene: TRBJ2-3
v_gene: TRBV5-1
abundance: NA

CDR3aa: CASSLQQGTYEQYF
CDR3nt: TGTGCCAGCTCACTGCAACAGGGTACCTACGAGCAGTACTTC
d_gene: NA
j_gene: TRBJ2-7
v_gene: TRBV18
abundance: many

CDR3aa: CASSALQGGSNQPQHF
CDR3nt: TGTGCCAGCAGCGCTCTTCAAGGGGGAAGCAATCAGCCCCAGCATTTT
d_gene: NA
j_gene: TRBJ1-5
v_gene: TRBV28
abundance: NA

CDR3aa: CASSIPQTGTTEAFF
CDR3nt: TGTGCCAGTAGTATACCCCAGACAGGGACGACTGAAGCTTTCTTT
d_gene: TRBD1
j_gene: TRBJ1-1
v_gene: TRBV19
abundance: medium-sized

CDR3aa: CASSPGQTLGSPLHF
CDR3nt: TGTGCCAGCTCACCGGGACAGACCTTAGGTTCACCCCTCCACTTT
d_gene: TRBD1
j_gene: TRBJ1-6
v_gene: TRBV18
abundance: medium-sized

CDR3aa: CASSIRAGYDLAKNIQYF
CDR3nt: TGTGCCAGTAGTATTCGGGCGGGTTACGACCTAGCCAAAAACATTCAGTACTTC
d_gene: NA
j_gene: TRBJ2-4
v_gene: TRBV19
abundance: many

CDR3aa: CSARDTDRSHEQYF
CDR3nt: TGCAGTGCTAGAGATACCGACAGGTCCCACGAGCAGTACTTC
d_gene: NA
j_gene: TRBJ2-7
v_gene: TRBV20-1
abundance: NA

CDR3aa: CSAFQGRADTQYF
CDR3nt: TGCAGTGCCTTCCAGGGGAGAGCAGATACGCAGTATTTT
d_gene: NA
j_gene: TRBJ2-3
v_gene: TRBV20-1
abundance: medium-sized

CDR3aa: CASSFARSLHF
CDR3nt: TGTGCCAGCAGTTTTGCTCGGTCCCTCCACTTT
d_gene: NA
j_gene: TRBJ1-6
v_gene: TRBV12-3/TRBV12-4
abundance: many

CDR3aa: CASSQDWGQGEQYF
CDR3nt: TGTGCCAGCAGCCAAGATTGGGGACAGGGCGAGCAGTACTTC
d_gene: TRBD1
j_gene: TRBJ2-7
v_gene: TRBV4-2
abundance: NA

CDR3aa: CASSLGSIQGEQFF
CDR3nt: TGTGCCAGCAGCTTAGGTTCAATCCAGGGTGAGCAGTTCTTC
d_gene: NA
j_gene: TRBJ2-1
v_gene: TRBV11-2
abundance: medium-sized

CDR3aa: CASSRTPGTVNTEAFF
CDR3nt: TGTGCCAGCAGTCGTACACCCGGGACGGTGAACACTGAAGCTTTCTTT
d_gene: NA
j_gene: TRBJ1-1
v_gene: TRBV2
abundance: medium-sized

CDR3aa: CSASPGTGDTDTQYF
CDR3nt: TGCAGTGCTTCACCCGGGACAGGAGACACAGATACGCAGTATTTT
d_gene: TRBD1
j_gene: TRBJ2-3
v_gene: TRBV20-1
abundance: NA

CDR3aa: CASSQVGDAFSYEQYF
CDR3nt: TGCGCCAGCAGCCAAGTAGGGGACGCCTTCTCCTACGAGCAGTACTTC
d_gene: NA
j_gene: TRBJ2-7
v_gene: TRBV4-1
abundance: few

CDR3aa: CSVAGTGRFFSTDTQYF
CDR3nt: TGCAGCGTCGCCGGGACAGGCCGCTTTTTTTCCACAGATACGCAGTATTTT
d_gene: TRBD1
j_gene: TRBJ2-3
v_gene: TRBV29-1
abundance: medium-sized

CDR3aa: CSALLSDRGMSSAKNIQYF
CDR3nt: TGCAGTGCTCTCCTCTCGGACAGGGGAATGAGCAGTGCCAAAAACATTCAGTACTTC
d_gene: TRBD1
j_gene: TRBJ2-4
v_gene: TRBV20-1
abundance: medium-sized

CDR3aa: CASSSGGNQPQHF
CDR3nt: TGTGCCAGCAGTTCCGGGGGCAATCAGCCCCAGCATTTT
d_gene: NA
j_gene: TRBJ1-5
v_gene: TRBV12-3/TRBV12-4
abundance: medium-sized

CDR3aa: CASSPLLRHTNTEAFF
CDR3nt: TGTGCCAGCAGCCCCCTTTTGAGGCACACCAACACTGAAGCTTTCTTT
d_gene: NA
j_gene: TRBJ1-1
v_gene: TRBV3-1
abundance: many

CDR3aa: CASGRSPGLAASTNTDTQYF
CDR3nt: TGTGCTAGTGGTAGAAGTCCGGGACTAGCGGCAAGTACAAACACAGATACGCAGTATTTT
d_gene: TRBD2
j_gene: TRBJ2-3
v_gene: TRBV12-5
abundance: medium-sized

CDR3aa: CASSFGPPGTEAFF
CDR3nt: TGCGCCAGCAGCTTCGGACCCCCCGGCACTGAAGCTTTCTTT
d_gene: NA
j_gene: TRBJ1-1
v_gene: TRBV5-1
abundance: many